Listed below are T cell receptor beta chains from one sample, sequenced in a study of post-analysis software for immune sequencing data. TCRdb reprocessed the PCR reads with MiXCR, giving one entry per CDR3 protein. The table shows about half a million distinct CDR3 sequences, with around a third occurring only once. The sample taken for sequencing was blood. These receptors came from a girl aged 2 to 17 with multiple sclerosis. The CDR3 runs from the conserved cysteine through the conserved F or W. D genes are given only for firm matches. Clone size is not always given. Where it is, it says once, few, many or a class for expanded clones.

cdr3_aa cdr3_nt j_call clone_size d_call v_call
CASSSQRAPGEAFF TGTGCCAGTAGCTCCCAACGGGCCCCGGGTGAAGCTTTCTTT TRBJ1-1 once NA TRBV7-9
CSARSPSGGPSSYNEQFF TGCAGTGCTAGATCCCCTAGCGGGGGGCCGAGCTCCTACAATGAGCAGTTCTTC TRBJ2-1 NA TRBD2 TRBV20-1
CASSLTGQGMSYEQYF TGTGCCAGCAGCTTAACAGGACAGGGGATGAGCTACGAGCAGTACTTC TRBJ2-7 few TRBD1 TRBV7-9
CATSDAGQGFLSETQYF TGTGCCACCAGTGATGCCGGACAGGGGTTCTTATCAGAGACCCAGTACTTC TRBJ2-5 NA TRBD1 TRBV24-1
CSAFTVQGMRDEAFF TGCAGCGCCTTCACGGTCCAGGGTATGAGAGATGAAGCTTTCTTT TRBJ1-1 NA NA TRBV29-1
CASSLGHTSNTGHTQYF TGTGCCAGCAGCTTAGGCCACACTAGCAATACGGGGCATACGCAGTATTTT TRBJ2-3 NA NA TRBV13
CATSGTGGADTQYF TGTGCCACCAGCGGGACAGGGGGGGCGGATACGCAGTATTTT TRBJ2-3 NA TRBD1 TRBV15
CASSLWGAEGYTF TGTGCCAGCAGCTTATGGGGGGCTGAGGGCTACACCTTC TRBJ1-2 NA NA TRBV7-9
CASSLWALTTSGGHNEQFF TGTGCCAGCAGCTTATGGGCATTGACCACTAGCGGGGGGCACAATGAGCAGTTCTTC TRBJ2-1 NA TRBD2 TRBV7-2
CSAAEGRVATDTQYF TGCAGTGCTGCCGAGGGCAGGGTTGCGACAGATACGCAGTATTTT TRBJ2-3 NA NA TRBV20-1
CSARATDGGAVRETQYF TGCAGTGCTAGAGCCACTGACGGGGGGGCGGTAAGAGAGACCCAGTACTTC TRBJ2-5 once TRBD2 TRBV20-1
CASSHAASGDTLDEQFF TGCGCCAGCAGCCACGCGGCTAGCGGGGATACTTTGGATGAGCAGTTCTTC TRBJ2-1 NA TRBD2 TRBV4-1
CSVNDETGPNTEAFF TGCAGCGTTAACGATGAGACAGGCCCGAACACTGAAGCTTTCTTT TRBJ1-1 few NA TRBV29-1
CASSEKHGRSYNEQFF TGTGCCAGCAGTGAAAAACACGGGAGGTCCTACAATGAGCAGTTCTTC TRBJ2-1 few TRBD2 TRBV2
CSATDGVYSNQPQHF TGCAGTGCAACCGACGGAGTCTATAGCAATCAGCCCCAGCATTTT TRBJ1-5 NA NA TRBV20-1
CASSSGNTGQQFF TGTGCCAGCTCATCAGGTAATACCGGGCAGCAGTTCTTC TRBJ2-1 few NA TRBV18
CSARPSGGSYGYTF TGCAGTGCTAGACCCTCGGGGGGGAGCTATGGCTACACCTTC TRBJ1-2 few NA TRBV20-1
CASRHDGFRDEQFF TGTGCCAGCAGGCACGACGGGTTCAGGGATGAGCAGTTCTTC TRBJ2-1 NA NA TRBV6-5
CASSRGLAGSETQYF TGTGCCAGCAGCCGCGGACTAGCGGGGTCAGAGACCCAGTACTTC TRBJ2-5 NA TRBD2 TRBV5-4
CASNFDGTDTQYF TGTGCCAGCAACTTCGACGGCACAGATACGCAGTATTTT TRBJ2-3 NA NA TRBV2
CASSLLTEQYGTQYF TGCGCCAGCAGCCTCCTGACAGAGCAGTATGGGACCCAGTACTTC TRBJ2-5 NA NA TRBV5-1
CSARGASGGSGETQYF TGCAGTGCTAGAGGTGCTAGCGGGGGGTCCGGAGAGACCCAGTACTTC TRBJ2-5 NA TRBD2 TRBV20-1
CASSLREGADRNGYTF TGTGCCAGCAGCCTTAGGGAAGGGGCAGACAGGAATGGCTACACCTTC TRBJ1-2 few NA TRBV4-2
CSVEGVAGTEAFF TGCAGCGTCGAAGGGGTGGCGGGCACTGAAGCTTTCTTT TRBJ1-1 few NA TRBV29-1
CASSDGRSQYF TGTGCCAGCAGTGATGGGAGGAGTCAGTACTTC TRBJ2-7 few NA TRBV2
CASSLDPGLGGSWPYGYIF TGTGCCAGCAGTTTAGACCCTGGGCTAGGCGGGAGTTGGCCCTATGGCTACATCTTC TRBJ1-2 NA NA TRBV12-3/TRBV12-4
CASSSSDRYDEQFF TGTGCCAGCAGCTCTTCGGACAGGTACGATGAGCAGTTCTTC TRBJ2-1 few TRBD1 TRBV14
CASSADATDTQYF TGCGCCAGCAGCGCGGACGCCACAGATACGCAGTATTTT TRBJ2-3 NA NA TRBV5-1
CASNPLADTDTQYF TGTGCCAGCAACCCTCTAGCGGACACAGATACGCAGTATTTT TRBJ2-3 NA TRBD2 TRBV2
CASRKSDQETQYF TGCGCCAGTCGCAAGAGTGACCAAGAGACCCAGTACTTC TRBJ2-5 few NA TRBV5-1
CSARIPNYGYTF TGCAGTGCCAGGATCCCCAACTATGGCTACACCTTC TRBJ1-2 many NA TRBV20-1
CASSAPYGQGTDTQYF TGTGCCAGCAGTGCCCCGTACGGGCAGGGCACAGATACGCAGTATTTT TRBJ2-3 NA NA TRBV28
CSAGAGGETQYF TGCAGTGCGGGAGCGGGGGGAGAGACCCAGTACTTC TRBJ2-5 few TRBD2 TRBV20-1
CASRIAGGSEHTQYF TGTGCCAGCCGTATAGCGGGGGGGTCGGAACATACGCAGTATTTT TRBJ2-3 few TRBD2 TRBV6-5
CASSWATRGETQYF TGCGCCAGCAGCTGGGCCACCAGGGGAGAGACCCAGTACTTC TRBJ2-5 few NA TRBV5-1
CASSFSRDRGLADTQYF TGTGCCAGCAGCTTCTCGCGGGACAGGGGGCTTGCAGATACGCAGTATTTT TRBJ2-3 NA TRBD1 TRBV7-2
CSAPSPTYGTDTQYF TGCAGTGCACCTAGCCCTACATACGGCACAGATACGCAGTATTTT TRBJ2-3 few NA TRBV20-1
CASSATKGYEQYF TGTGCCAGCAGCGCTACCAAGGGGTACGAGCAGTACTTC TRBJ2-7 NA NA TRBV7-2
CSVQNRVDYGYTF TGCAGCGTTCAAAACAGGGTAGACTATGGCTACACCTTC TRBJ1-2 few NA TRBV29-1
CASSPVGINTGELFF TGTGCCAGCAGCCCCGTGGGGATTAACACCGGGGAGCTGTTTTTT TRBJ2-2 NA NA TRBV7-9